Here is one TCR beta chain with its context. The antigen remains undetermined. The TCRbeta library incorporated unique molecular identifiers. TCRdb re-analysed the PCR reads in MiXCR, keeping a single row per CDR3 protein. The repertoire holds around 300,000 distinct CDR3 sequences, with roughly 21% as singletons. The data originate from a study of T-cell reconstitution after alpha-beta-depleted transplantation in children. General study points: Recipient T cells and thymic progenitors that survived gave rise to the high TCRbeta diversity observed at day 60 in some patients. T-cell counts and diversity at one year following transplant were attributed mainly to newly produced T cells.

The germline CDR1 and CDR2 sequences are MGHRA and YSYEKL. The CDR3 extends over 16 amino acids. J lost 2 bases, V lost 0 bases, and 7 bases had no gene match. The specimen was PBMCs, mostly from graft donor cells, collected 180 days after TCRalphabeta/CD19-depleted stem cell transplant. The rearrangement links TRBV4-1 to TRBJ2-7, with 7 bases identical to TRBD1. This clonotype originated in a male patient younger than 18 who had a stem cell transplant for acute lymphoblastic leukemia, so the T cells may come from the graft donor. CDR3: CASSQDARTGTYEQYF. The CDR3 DNA reads TGCGCCAGCAGCCAAGATGCCCGGACAGGAACCTACGAGCAGTACTTC.